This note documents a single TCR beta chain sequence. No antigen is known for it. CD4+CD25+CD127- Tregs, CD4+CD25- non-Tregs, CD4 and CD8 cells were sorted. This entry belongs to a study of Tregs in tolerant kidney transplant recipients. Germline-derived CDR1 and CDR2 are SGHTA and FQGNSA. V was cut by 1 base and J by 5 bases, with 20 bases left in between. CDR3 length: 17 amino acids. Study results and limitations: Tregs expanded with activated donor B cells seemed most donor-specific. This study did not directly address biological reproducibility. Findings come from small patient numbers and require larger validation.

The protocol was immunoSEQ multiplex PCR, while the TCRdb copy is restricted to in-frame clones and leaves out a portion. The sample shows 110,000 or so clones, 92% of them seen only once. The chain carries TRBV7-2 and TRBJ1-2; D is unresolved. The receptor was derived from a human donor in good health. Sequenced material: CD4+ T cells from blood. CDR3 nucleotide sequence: TGTGCCAGCAGCTTAGGAGTTATCTCCCGCAGCTTATATGGCTACACCTTC. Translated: CASSLGVISRSLYGYTF.